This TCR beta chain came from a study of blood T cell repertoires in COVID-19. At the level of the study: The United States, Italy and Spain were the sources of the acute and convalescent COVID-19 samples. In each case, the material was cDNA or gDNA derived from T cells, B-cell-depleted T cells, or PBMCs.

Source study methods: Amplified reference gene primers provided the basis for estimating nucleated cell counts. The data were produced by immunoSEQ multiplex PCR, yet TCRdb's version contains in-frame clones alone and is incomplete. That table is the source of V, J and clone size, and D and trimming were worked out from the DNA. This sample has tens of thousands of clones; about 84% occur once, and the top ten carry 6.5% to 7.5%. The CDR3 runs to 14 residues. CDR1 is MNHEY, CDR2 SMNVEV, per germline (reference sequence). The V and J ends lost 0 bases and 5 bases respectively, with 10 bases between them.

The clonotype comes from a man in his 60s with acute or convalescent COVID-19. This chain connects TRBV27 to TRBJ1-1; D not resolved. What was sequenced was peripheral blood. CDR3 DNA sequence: TGTGCCAGCAGTTTATCTCTTTACGGGACTGAAGCTTTCTTT. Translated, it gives CASSLSLYGTEAFF.